This T cell receptor (beta chain) was identified during a study of blood T cell repertoires in COVID-19. The CDR3 sequence is 15 residues long. CDR1 LNHDA and CDR2 SQIVND come from the germline V gene (reference sequence). Losses at the gene ends were 5 bases for V and 3 bases for J; bases not matched to a gene: 4. In the original workflow: From reference gene primer amplification, estimates of nucleated cell counts were derived. Only in-frame clones appear in the TCRdb table, and some are missing; sequencing was by immunoSEQ multiplex PCR. V and J calls and clone size are as listed in that table; D and trimming were resolved from the DNA. The sample comprises under 200,000 clones, over 75% of which are singletons, and 1% to 1.5% rests with the top ten.

The chain couples TRBV19 to TRBJ2-1, with TRBD1 matching over 10 bases. The sequencing input was peripheral blood. This TCR was sampled from a man aged 55 to 69 who had recovered from COVID-19. The CDR3 loop is CASSLRTGGYNEQFF. The DNA of the CDR3 is TGTGCCAGTAGTCTTCGGACAGGGGGCTACAATGAGCAGTTCTTC.